These T cell receptor beta chains were read from a single sample in a study of cytomegalovirus exposure and HLA in healthy donors. Sequencing was performed with immunoSEQ multiplex PCR; in TCRdb, only in-frame clones are kept and a portion is missing. Listed are 130,000 to 150,000 clones; roughly 2.6% falls within the top ten. Sequenced sample: PBMCs. Receptors were obtained from a man aged 40-49 years in good health and CMV-seronegative. The CDR3 runs from the conserved cysteine through the conserved F or W. Each record gives: D gene, V gene, J gene, CDR3 protein, CDR3 DNA. D genes are given only for firm matches.

TRBD1	TRBV25-1	TRBJ1-1	CASSTKDRRNTEAFF	TGTGCCAGCAGTACTAAGGACAGGAGGAACACTGAAGCTTTCTTT
TRBD2	TRBV7-3	TRBJ2-1	CASSLRASGARNEQFF	TGTGCCAGCAGCTTACGGGCTAGCGGGGCCAGGAATGAGCAGTTCTTC
NA	TRBV5-1	TRBJ1-1	CASSLRGIDTEAFF	TGCGCCAGCAGCTTGAGGGGAATCGACACTGAAGCTTTCTTT
TRBD1	TRBV7-2	TRBJ1-5	CASSLHYDRVSNQPQHF	TGTGCCAGCAGCCTACACTACGACAGGGTTAGCAATCAGCCCCAGCATTTT
NA	TRBV7-8	TRBJ2-3	CASSLARGQTDTQYF	TGTGCCAGCAGCTTAGCGCGGGGGCAAACAGATACGCAGTATTTT
NA	TRBV7-2	TRBJ1-1	CASSLRGQNTEAFF	TGTGCCAGCAGCTTACGGGGACAGAACACTGAAGCTTTCTTT
TRBD2	TRBV5-1	TRBJ2-1	CASSLESGGGNNEQFF	TGCGCCAGCAGCTTGGAAAGCGGGGGGGGAAACAATGAGCAGTTCTTC
TRBD1	TRBV19	TRBJ1-5	CASRGQYSNQPQHF	TGTGCCAGTAGGGGACAGTATAGCAATCAGCCCCAGCATTTT
TRBD2	TRBV4-1	TRBJ2-1	CASSQETSGGASYNEQFF	TGCGCCAGCAGCCAGGAGACTAGCGGGGGGGCCTCATACAATGAGCAGTTCTTC
TRBD1	TRBV10-3	TRBJ2-2	CAIRNRQGSNTGELFF	TGTGCCATCAGGAATCGACAGGGAAGTAACACCGGGGAGCTGTTTTTT
NA	TRBV6-6	TRBJ1-6	CASNQGSPLHF	TGTGCCAGCAATCAGGGTTCACCCCTCCACTTT
NA	TRBV6-1	TRBJ2-1	CASSVAGGLEQFF	TGTGCCAGCAGTGTGGCAGGGGGGTTGGAGCAGTTCTTC
TRBD1	TRBV19	TRBJ2-1	CASSGGQGGEQFF	TGTGCCAGTAGTGGGGGACAGGGGGGTGAGCAGTTCTTC
TRBD1	TRBV5-6	TRBJ2-5	CASSPGQLGETQYF	TGTGCCAGCAGCCCGGGACAGCTTGGTGAGACCCAGTACTTC
TRBD2	TRBV5-6	TRBJ2-5	CASSGGLAGAQGETQYF	TGTGCCAGCAGCGGTGGACTAGCGGGGGCCCAGGGGGAGACCCAGTACTTC
NA	TRBV18	TRBJ1-4	CASSPQGQGLNEKLFF	TGTGCCAGCTCACCTCAAGGGCAGGGATTGAATGAAAAACTGTTTTTT
TRBD2	TRBV10-3	TRBJ2-1	CAISELSTWGGYNEQFF	TGTGCCATCAGTGAGCTAAGCACCTGGGGGGGGTACAATGAGCAGTTCTTC
NA	TRBV2	TRBJ1-1	CASSEAGRQTFF	TGTGCCAGCAGTGAGGCAGGGCGGCAAACTTTCTTT
NA	TRBV6-1	TRBJ1-2	CASSELVANYGYTF	TGTGCCAGCAGTGAGTTAGTTGCTAACTATGGCTACACCTTC
TRBD2	TRBV7-6	TRBJ2-2	CASSKGTSPGELFF	TGTGCCAGCAGCAAGGGGACTAGCCCCGGGGAGCTGTTTTTT
NA	TRBV10-3	TRBJ1-2	CAISDPAPIYGYTF	TGTGCCATCAGTGACCCCGCGCCTATCTATGGCTACACCTTC
NA	TRBV5-6	TRBJ1-1	CASSSGGDGSTEAFF	TGTGCCAGCAGCTCCGGAGGGGATGGATCCACTGAAGCTTTCTTT
NA	TRBV6-5	TRBJ2-3	CASSSPRDRYTDTQYF	TGTGCCAGCAGTTCGCCGCGGGACAGATACACAGATACGCAGTATTTT
TRBD2	TRBV9	TRBJ2-6	CASSVAERGALGANVLTF	TGTGCCAGCAGCGTAGCAGAGCGGGGGGCCCTTGGGGCCAACGTCCTGACTTTC
TRBD1	TRBV6-1	TRBJ1-2	CASSEYQGALPHGYTF	TGTGCCAGCAGTGAATACCAGGGGGCCCTTCCCCATGGCTACACCTTC
NA	TRBV29-1	TRBJ1-4	CSVGAHSQEKLFF	TGCAGCGTTGGGGCGCATAGTCAAGAAAAACTGTTTTTT
NA	TRBV5-4	TRBJ2-7	CASSFGAMSYEQYF	TGTGCCAGCAGCTTCGGAGCGATGTCCTACGAGCAGTACTTC
NA	TRBV7-3	TRBJ2-5	CASSRTEPQETQYF	TGTGCCAGCAGCCGGACAGAACCGCAAGAGACCCAGTACTTC
TRBD1	TRBV5-3	TRBJ2-3	CARSGPGQGTDTQYF	TGTGCCAGAAGCGGTCCGGGACAGGGAACAGATACGCAGTATTTT
TRBD1	TRBV9	TRBJ1-4	CASSVERGQPDEKLFF	TGTGCCAGCAGCGTAGAACGGGGACAGCCCGATGAAAAACTGTTTTTT
NA	TRBV2	TRBJ2-5	CASSRGTQYF	TGTGCCAGCTCCCGGGGGACCCAGTACTTC
TRBD1	TRBV27	TRBJ1-1	CASSSTRGQITEAFF	TGTGCCAGCAGTTCCACCCGGGGACAGATCACTGAAGCTTTCTTT
TRBD2	TRBV9	TRBJ2-1	CASSVVGGGSSYNEQFF	TGTGCCAGCAGCGTAGTAGGCGGGGGTAGCTCCTACAATGAGCAGTTCTTC
NA	TRBV6-5	TRBJ1-3	CASSRGQGNTIYF	TGTGCCAGCAGCCGCGGACAGGGAAACACCATATATTTT
NA	TRBV6-1	TRBJ1-5	CASSEVRNQPQHF	TGTGCCAGCAGTGAAGTGAGGAATCAGCCCCAGCATTTT
TRBD1	TRBV6-1	TRBJ2-7	CASSEGGTGGSYEQYF	TGTGCCAGCAGTGAAGGCGGGACAGGGGGCTCCTACGAGCAGTACTTC
NA	TRBV2	TRBJ1-2	CASRGPLGYTF	TGTGCCAGCCGTGGGCCCCTGGGCTACACCTTC
TRBD1	TRBV7-7	TRBJ2-5	CASSRGQGDTQYF	TGTGCCAGCAGTCGGGGACAGGGGGACACCCAGTACTTC
TRBD1	TRBV6-1	TRBJ2-2	CASIRDRGGTGELFF	TGTGCCAGCATTAGGGACAGGGGAGGCACCGGGGAGCTGTTTTTT
NA	TRBV19	TRBJ1-4	CASSMRVWNEKLFF	TGTGCCAGTAGTATGAGGGTCTGGAATGAAAAACTGTTTTTT
TRBD2	TRBV19	TRBJ2-7	CASTPGATSGTPYEQYF	TGTGCCAGTACCCCAGGGGCGACTAGCGGTACTCCTTACGAGCAGTACTTC
NA	TRBV2	TRBJ2-7	CASSEGGITEQYF	TGTGCCAGCAGTGAGGGGGGAATCACAGAGCAGTACTTC
TRBD1	TRBV5-4	TRBJ2-5	CASSSGTGGVGETQYF	TGTGCCAGCAGCTCCGGGACAGGGGGGGTTGGGGAGACCCAGTACTTC
NA	TRBV2	TRBJ1-1	CASRGQGNTEAFF	TGTGCCAGCAGGGGGCAGGGGAACACTGAAGCTTTCTTT
NA	TRBV7-2	TRBJ1-3	CASRHTGNTIYF	TGTGCCAGCAGACACACTGGAAACACCATATATTTT
TRBD1	TRBV2	TRBJ2-7	CASSEGTAYEQYF	TGTGCCAGCAGTGAGGGGACAGCCTACGAGCAGTACTTC
NA	TRBV2	TRBJ1-3	CASSSQGVPVGNTIYF	TGTGCCAGCAGTTCGCAAGGGGTCCCCGTTGGAAACACCATATATTTT
NA	TRBV11-1	TRBJ1-1	CASSLAGNTEAFF	TGTGCCAGCAGCTTAGCCGGGAACACTGAAGCTTTCTTT
TRBD2	TRBV7-9	TRBJ2-7	CASSLEASGVYEQYF	TGTGCCAGCAGCTTAGAGGCTAGCGGGGTATACGAGCAGTACTTC
TRBD1	TRBV11-2	TRBJ2-2	CASGSGQPGELFF	TGTGCCAGCGGCTCGGGACAGCCCGGGGAGCTGTTTTTT
TRBD1	TRBV18	TRBJ1-3	CASSSALGQGNTIYF	TGTGCCAGCTCATCCGCTTTGGGACAGGGAAACACCATATATTTT
NA	TRBV7-2	TRBJ1-6	CASSYQRSPGSYNSPLHF	TGTGCCAGCAGCTACCAGCGCTCCCCGGGCTCCTATAATTCACCCCTCCACTTT
NA	TRBV9	TRBJ2-5	CASSPEGEETQYF	TGTGCCAGCAGCCCCGAGGGGGAAGAGACCCAGTACTTC
TRBD2	TRBV28	TRBJ2-7	CASSSPGRATTDEQYF	TGTGCCAGCAGTTCCCCCGGGAGGGCCACTACCGACGAGCAGTACTTC
TRBD1	TRBV6-1	TRBJ2-5	CASIRDRGETQYF	TGTGCCAGCATTCGGGACAGGGGGGAGACCCAGTACTTC